The T cell receptor (beta chain) under discussion was sequenced for a study of cytomegalovirus exposure and HLA in healthy donors. Study-wide points: A missense DCLRE1C variant was associated with V- and J-gene trimming of TCR beta chains in a later analysis, and an independent cohort replicated the association. It was reported in a later analysis that an Asian-associated ancestry cluster showed fewer N-insertions than the roughly 670-donor mean.

Between the trimmed V and J ends, which lost 7 bases and 2 bases, there was a span of 22 bases. The CDR3 covers 17 residues. The germline V gene has CDR1 SEHNR and CDR2 FQNEAQ (reference sequence). Comments on this clone: Antigen: not known.

In the PCR, 60 Vbeta and 13 Jbeta primers were used. Sequencing used immunoSEQ multiplex PCR; TCRdb keeps in-frame clones, though not all of them. In the table there are 150,000 to 180,000 clones, roughly 80% of which are singletons. This sequence joins TRBV7-9 and TRBJ2-3; maybe TRBD1 (6 bases). The sequencing input was PBMCs. This TCR came from a man aged 25 to 45 in good health and CMV-seropositive. The CDR3 DNA is TGTGCCAGCACCCCCAATCCCGGGCAGGGGAACACAGATACGCAGTATTTT. It specifies CASTPNPGQGNTDTQYF.